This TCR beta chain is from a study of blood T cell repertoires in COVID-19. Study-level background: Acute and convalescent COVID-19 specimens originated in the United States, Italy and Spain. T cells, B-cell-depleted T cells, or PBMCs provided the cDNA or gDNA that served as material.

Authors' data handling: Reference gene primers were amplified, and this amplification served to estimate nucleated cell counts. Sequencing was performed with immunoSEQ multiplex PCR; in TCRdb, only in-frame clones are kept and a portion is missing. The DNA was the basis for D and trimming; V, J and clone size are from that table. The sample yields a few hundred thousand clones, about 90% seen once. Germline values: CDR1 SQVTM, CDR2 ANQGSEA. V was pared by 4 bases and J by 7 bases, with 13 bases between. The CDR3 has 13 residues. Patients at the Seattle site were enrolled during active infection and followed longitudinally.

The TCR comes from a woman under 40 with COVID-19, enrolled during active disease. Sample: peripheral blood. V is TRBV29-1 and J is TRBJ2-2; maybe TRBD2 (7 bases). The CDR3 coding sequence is TGCAGCGTTGTAAGGGGGGGCGTCGGGGAGCTGTTTTTT. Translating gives CSVVRGGVGELFF.